The rows below give T cell receptor beta chains drawn from one sample of a study of blood T cell repertoires in COVID-19. This table comes from immunoSEQ multiplex PCR, and its TCRdb copy is limited to in-frame clones, with some not included. The sample shows approximately 480,000 clones, roughly 87% of them seen only once. The specimen sequenced was PBMCs or T cells enriched from blood (not recorded which). The receptors were gathered from a woman younger than 30 who had recovered from COVID-19. Both conserved end residues are part of each CDR3.

CDR3: CASSLDYRGTEKLFF; J: TRBJ1-4; V: TRBV3-1/TRBV3-2
CDR3: CASSYSDTYQPQHF; J: TRBJ1-5; V: TRBV2
CDR3: CASSRRDTPYEQYF; J: TRBJ2-7; V: TRBV11-2
CDR3: CASTGGDDFVGAFF; J: TRBJ1-1; V: TRBV5-1
CDR3: CASSPERGGSPLHF; J: TRBJ1-6; V: TRBV18
CDR3: CASSLGPLLAGRATGELFF; J: TRBJ2-2; V: TRBV7-7
CDR3: CASSETSGVAINEQFF; J: TRBJ2-1; V: TRBV2
CDR3: CSAGAGGGTDTQYF; J: TRBJ2-3; V: TRBV29-1
CDR3: CASSSGSSGGGSYNEQFF; J: TRBJ2-1; V: TRBV9
CDR3: CASSPRTGTGYEQYF; J: TRBJ2-7; V: TRBV5-1
CDR3: CASSRLGLAGGTNNEQFF; J: TRBJ2-1; V: TRBV28
CDR3: CASKISSGANVLTF; J: TRBJ2-6; V: TRBV28
CDR3: CARQGPEFRETQYF; J: TRBJ2-5; V: TRBV2
CDR3: CASSYPVGSGDKYF; J: TRBJ2-7; V: TRBV6-6
CDR3: CASSPQRQGGSKQYF; J: TRBJ2-7; V: TRBV18
CDR3: CASSPFLRNTEAFF; J: TRBJ1-1; V: TRBV7-9
CDR3: CASSSGQRWLTEAFF; J: TRBJ1-1; V: TRBV5-1
CDR3: CASSYKGDQRYF; J: TRBJ2-3; V: TRBV6-2/TRBV6-3
CDR3: CASSSDRKPSGYTF; J: TRBJ1-2; V: TRBV2
CDR3: CASSPRQGNQPQHF; J: TRBJ1-5; V: TRBV4-2
CDR3: CSALNTDTQYF; J: TRBJ2-3; V: TRBV20-1
CDR3: CASFPRDDPGPRNEQFF; J: TRBJ2-1; V: TRBV5-4
CDR3: CASSLQGVGSTDTQYF; J: TRBJ2-3; V: TRBV7-2
CDR3: CASSPETGGTGANVLTF; J: TRBJ2-6; V: TRBV18
CDR3: CASSQDEEEGGGYTF; J: TRBJ1-2; V: TRBV4-2
CDR3: CASSLKGAGPEAFF; J: TRBJ1-1; V: TRBV27
CDR3: CASRWGQENQPQHF; J: TRBJ1-5; V: TRBV28
CDR3: CASSEVGRTGVGQETQYF; J: TRBJ2-5; V: TRBV6-1
CDR3: CASSQVGGISGGLDTQYF; J: TRBJ2-3; V: TRBV3-1/TRBV3-2
CDR3: CASSDRQRLGTEAFF; J: TRBJ1-1; V: TRBV5-1
CDR3: CASSIGRWFTGELFF; J: TRBJ2-2; V: TRBV19
CDR3: CATSRGSAVGKLFF; J: TRBJ1-4; V: TRBV15
CDR3: CASIPGGDHNEQFF; J: TRBJ2-1; V: TRBV6-2/TRBV6-3
CDR3: CATSSDQGVNYGYTF; J: TRBJ1-2; V: TRBV15
CDR3: CACTGTLLSYGYTF; J: TRBJ1-2; V: TRBV30
CDR3: CASSSPSGYMNTEAFF; J: TRBJ1-1; V: TRBV7-2
CDR3: CASSSGGQGNYGYTF; J: TRBJ1-2; V: TRBV5-1
CDR3: CASSRGGRGGYTF; J: TRBJ1-2; V: TRBV4-1
CDR3: CASSTPGQWVSDTEAFF; J: TRBJ1-1; V: TRBV28
CDR3: CASSETDRVFGYTF; J: TRBJ1-2; V: TRBV2
CDR3: CSVESGRQGEAFF; J: TRBJ1-1; V: TRBV29-1
CDR3: CASSSSGVYNEQFF; J: TRBJ2-1; V: TRBV6-2/TRBV6-3
CDR3: CASSYGSAVDQPQHF; J: TRBJ1-5; V: TRBV6-6
CDR3: CASSTTGTGINYGYTF; J: TRBJ1-2; V: TRBV28
CDR3: CASREGTGVMNTEAFF; J: TRBJ1-1; V: TRBV5-6
CDR3: CASSQDAGGDPYNEQFF; J: TRBJ2-1; V: TRBV3-1/TRBV3-2
CDR3: CASSLLANTQYF; J: TRBJ2-3; V: TRBV3-1/TRBV3-2
CDR3: CASSPRQGGTDTQYF; J: TRBJ2-3; V: TRBV6-5
CDR3: CASSYTRGGTYNEQFF; J: TRBJ2-1; V: TRBV4-1